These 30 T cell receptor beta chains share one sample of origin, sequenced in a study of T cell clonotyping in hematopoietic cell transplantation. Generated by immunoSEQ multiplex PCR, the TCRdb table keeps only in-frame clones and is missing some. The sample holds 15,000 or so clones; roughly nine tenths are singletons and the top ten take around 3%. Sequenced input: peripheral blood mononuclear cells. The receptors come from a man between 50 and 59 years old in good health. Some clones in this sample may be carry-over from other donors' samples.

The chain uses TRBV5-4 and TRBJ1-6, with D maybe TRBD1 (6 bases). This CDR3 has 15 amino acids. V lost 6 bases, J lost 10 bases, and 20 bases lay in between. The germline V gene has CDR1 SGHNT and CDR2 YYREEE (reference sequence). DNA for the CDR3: TGTGCCAGCACCAAGAGGGGGTCAAGGAACTCACCCCTCCACTTT. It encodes CASTKRGSRNSPLHF. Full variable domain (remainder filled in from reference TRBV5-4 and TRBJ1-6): ETGVTQSPTHLIKTRGQQVTLRCSSQSGHNTVSWYQQALGQGPQFIFQYYREEENGRGNFPPRFSGLQFPNYSSELNVNALELDDSALYLCASTKRGSRNSPLHFGNGTRLTVT.

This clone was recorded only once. The chain's CDR3 is CASGQGHVYNEQFF. The CDR3 DNA reads as TGTGCCAGTGGACAGGGACACGTTTACAATGAGCAGTTCTTC. The chain combines TRBV6-1 with TRBJ2-1, with 8 bases matching TRBD1. The ends lost 9 bases at V and 4 bases at J; junction bases unmatched: 8. CDR1 and CDR2 from the germline V gene are MNHNS and SASEGT. The CDR3 has 14 amino acids.

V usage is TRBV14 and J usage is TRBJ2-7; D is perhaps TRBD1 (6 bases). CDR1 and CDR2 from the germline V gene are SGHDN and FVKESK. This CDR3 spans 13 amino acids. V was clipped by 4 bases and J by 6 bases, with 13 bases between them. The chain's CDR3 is CASSPYRVGEQYF. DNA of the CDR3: TGTGCCAGCAGCCCGTACAGGGTCGGCGAGCAGTACTTC.

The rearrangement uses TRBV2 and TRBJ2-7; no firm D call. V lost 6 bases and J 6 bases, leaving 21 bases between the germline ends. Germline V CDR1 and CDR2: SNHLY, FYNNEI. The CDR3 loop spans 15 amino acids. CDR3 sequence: CASRGRSGQGGEQYF. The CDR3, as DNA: TGTGCCAGCAGAGGAAGATCAGGCCAAGGTGGCGAGCAGTACTTC.

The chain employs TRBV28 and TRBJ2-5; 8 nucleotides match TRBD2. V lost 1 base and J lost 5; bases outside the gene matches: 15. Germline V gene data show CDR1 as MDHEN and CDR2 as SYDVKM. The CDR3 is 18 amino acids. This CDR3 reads CASSLSPGLGTLLETQYF. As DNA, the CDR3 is TGTGCCAGCAGTTTATCACCGGGACTAGGTACTCTTCTCGAGACCCAGTACTTC.

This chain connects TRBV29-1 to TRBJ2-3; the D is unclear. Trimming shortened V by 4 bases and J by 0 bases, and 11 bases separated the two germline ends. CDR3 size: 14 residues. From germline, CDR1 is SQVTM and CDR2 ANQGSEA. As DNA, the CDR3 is TGCAGCGTTGTTACGGAATACAGCACAGATACGCAGTATTTT. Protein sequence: CSVVTEYSTDTQYF.

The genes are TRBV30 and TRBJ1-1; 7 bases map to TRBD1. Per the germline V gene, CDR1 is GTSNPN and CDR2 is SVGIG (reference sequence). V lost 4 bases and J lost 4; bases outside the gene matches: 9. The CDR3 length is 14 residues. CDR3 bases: TGTGCCTGGACCCGACAGGGCGTGGGCACTGAAGCTTTCTTT. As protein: CAWTRQGVGTEAFF.

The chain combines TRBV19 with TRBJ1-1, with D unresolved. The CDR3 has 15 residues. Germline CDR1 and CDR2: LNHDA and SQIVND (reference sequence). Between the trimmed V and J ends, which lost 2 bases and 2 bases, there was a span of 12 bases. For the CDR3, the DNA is TGTGCCAGTAGTATAACCCCCGGGGTCAACACTGAAGCTTTCTTT. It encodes CASSITPGVNTEAFF.

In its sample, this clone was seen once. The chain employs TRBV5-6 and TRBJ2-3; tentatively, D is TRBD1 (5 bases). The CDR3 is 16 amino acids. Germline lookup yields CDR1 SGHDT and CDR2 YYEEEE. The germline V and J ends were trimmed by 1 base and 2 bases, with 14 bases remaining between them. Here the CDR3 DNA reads TGTGCCAGCAGCTTGCTTGGGGCTGGGGTCACAGATACGCAGTATTTT. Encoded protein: CASSLLGAGVTDTQYF.

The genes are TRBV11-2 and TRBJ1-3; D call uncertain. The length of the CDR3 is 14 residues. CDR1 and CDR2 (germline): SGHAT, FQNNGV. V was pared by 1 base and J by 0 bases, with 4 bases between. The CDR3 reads CASSLGSSGNTIYF. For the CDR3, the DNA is TGTGCCAGCAGCTTAGGGAGCTCTGGAAACACCATATATTTT.

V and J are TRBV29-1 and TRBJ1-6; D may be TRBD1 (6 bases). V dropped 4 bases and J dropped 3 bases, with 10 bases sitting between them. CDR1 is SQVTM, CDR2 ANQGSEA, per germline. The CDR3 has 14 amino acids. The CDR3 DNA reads TGCAGCGTTGTGACAGGCAACTATAATTCACCCCTCCACTTT. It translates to CSVVTGNYNSPLHF.

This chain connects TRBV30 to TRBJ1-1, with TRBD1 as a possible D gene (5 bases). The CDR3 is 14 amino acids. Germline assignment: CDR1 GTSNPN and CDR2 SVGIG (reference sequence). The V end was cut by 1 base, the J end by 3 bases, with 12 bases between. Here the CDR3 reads CAWSARGGDTEAFF. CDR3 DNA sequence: TGTGCCTGGAGTGCCCGGGGAGGGGACACTGAAGCTTTCTTT.

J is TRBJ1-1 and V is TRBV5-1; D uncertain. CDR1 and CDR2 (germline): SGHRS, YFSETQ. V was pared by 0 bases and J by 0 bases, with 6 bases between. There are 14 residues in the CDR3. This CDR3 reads CASSLDGMNTEAFF. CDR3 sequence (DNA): TGCGCCAGCAGCTTGGACGGAATGAACACTGAAGCTTTCTTT.

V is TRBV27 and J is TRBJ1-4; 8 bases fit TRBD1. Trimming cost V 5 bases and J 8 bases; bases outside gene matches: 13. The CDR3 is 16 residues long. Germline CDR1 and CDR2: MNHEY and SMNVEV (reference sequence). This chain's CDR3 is CASSTRTGMGREKLFF. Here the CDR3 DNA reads TGTGCCAGCAGTACGCGGACAGGGATGGGAAGAGAAAAACTGTTTTTT. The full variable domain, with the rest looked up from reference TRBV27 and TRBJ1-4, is EAQVTQNPRYLITVTGKKLTVTCSQNMNHEYMSWYRQDPGLGLRQIYYSMNVEVTDKGDVPEGYKVSRKEKRNFPLILESPSPNQTSLYFCASSTRTGMGREKLFFGSGTQLSVL.

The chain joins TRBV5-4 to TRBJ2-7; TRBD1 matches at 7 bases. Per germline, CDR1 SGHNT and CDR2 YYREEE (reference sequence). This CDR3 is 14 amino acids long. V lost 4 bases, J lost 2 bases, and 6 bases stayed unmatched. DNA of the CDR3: TGTGCCAGCAGCCCAGGACAGGAAACCTACGAGCAGTACTTC. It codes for CASSPGQETYEQYF.

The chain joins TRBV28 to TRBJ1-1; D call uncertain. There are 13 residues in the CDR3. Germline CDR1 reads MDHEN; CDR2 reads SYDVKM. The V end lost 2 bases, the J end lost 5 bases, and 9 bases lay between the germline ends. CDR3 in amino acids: CASSLGGLTEAFF. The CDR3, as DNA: TGTGCCAGCAGTTTAGGCGGTCTGACTGAAGCTTTCTTT.

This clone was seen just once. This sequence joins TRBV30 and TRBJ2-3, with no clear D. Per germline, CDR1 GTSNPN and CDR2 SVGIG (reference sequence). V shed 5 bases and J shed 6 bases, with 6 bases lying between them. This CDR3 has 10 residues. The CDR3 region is CAWARDTQYF. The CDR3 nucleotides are TGTGCCTGGGCAAGGGATACGCAGTATTTT.

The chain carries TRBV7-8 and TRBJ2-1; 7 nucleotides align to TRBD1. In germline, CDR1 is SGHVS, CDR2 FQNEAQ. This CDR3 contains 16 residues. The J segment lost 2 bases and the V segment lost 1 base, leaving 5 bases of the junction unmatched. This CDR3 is CASSLVGTATYNEQFF. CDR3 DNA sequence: TGTGCCAGCAGCTTAGTAGGGACAGCGACCTACAATGAGCAGTTCTTC.

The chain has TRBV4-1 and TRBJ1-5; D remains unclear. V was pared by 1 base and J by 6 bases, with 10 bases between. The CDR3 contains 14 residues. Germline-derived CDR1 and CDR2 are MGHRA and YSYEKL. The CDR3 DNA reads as TGCGCCAGCAGCCAAGTGGACCGAGCTCAGCCCCAGCATTTT. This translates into CASSQVDRAQPQHF.

The CDR3 region has the DNA TGCAGCGTTGAAGTTACGGGCGGGCATGAAAAACTGTTTTTT. As protein: CSVEVTGGHEKLFF. The V gene is TRBV29-1, the J gene TRBJ1-4, with unresolved D. Trimming took off 1 base at V and 6 bases at J, with 12 bases between the two ends. The CDR3 extends over 14 amino acids. Germline CDR1 is SQVTM and CDR2 is ANQGSEA.

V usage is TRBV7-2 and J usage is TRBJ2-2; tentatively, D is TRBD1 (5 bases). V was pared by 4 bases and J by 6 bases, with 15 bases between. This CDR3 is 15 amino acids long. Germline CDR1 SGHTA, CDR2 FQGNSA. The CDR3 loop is CASSSPRVRSGELFF. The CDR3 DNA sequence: TGTGCCAGCAGCTCCCCCAGGGTTAGGTCCGGGGAGCTGTTTTTT.

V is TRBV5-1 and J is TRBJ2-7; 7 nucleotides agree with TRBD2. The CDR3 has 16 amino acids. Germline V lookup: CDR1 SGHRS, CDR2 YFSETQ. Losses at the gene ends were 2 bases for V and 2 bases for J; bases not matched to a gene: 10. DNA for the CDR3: TGCGCCAGCAGCTTTGGTGGAGGTCTAGCGGCCTACGAGCAGTACTTC. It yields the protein CASSFGGGLAAYEQYF.

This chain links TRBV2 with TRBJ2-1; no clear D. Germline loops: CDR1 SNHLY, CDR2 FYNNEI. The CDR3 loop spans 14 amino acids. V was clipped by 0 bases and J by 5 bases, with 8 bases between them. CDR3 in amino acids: CASSEAGTHNEQFF. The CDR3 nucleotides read TGTGCCAGCAGTGAAGCAGGAACACACAATGAGCAGTTCTTC.

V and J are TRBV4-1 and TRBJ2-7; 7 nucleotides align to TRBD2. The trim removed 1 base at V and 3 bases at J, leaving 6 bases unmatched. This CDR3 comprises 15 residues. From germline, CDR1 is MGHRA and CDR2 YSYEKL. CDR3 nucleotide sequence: TGCGCCAGCAGCCAAGGGGAGGGGAATTTCTACGAGCAGTACTTC. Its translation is CASSQGEGNFYEQYF.

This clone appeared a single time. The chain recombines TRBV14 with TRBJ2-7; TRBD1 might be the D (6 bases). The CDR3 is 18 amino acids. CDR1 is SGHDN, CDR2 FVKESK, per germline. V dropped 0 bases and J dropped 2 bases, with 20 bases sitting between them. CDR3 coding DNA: TGTGCCAGCAGCCAAGACTCCCCTTTGTTAGGGGGAACCTACGAGCAGTACTTC. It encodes CASSQDSPLLGGTYEQYF.

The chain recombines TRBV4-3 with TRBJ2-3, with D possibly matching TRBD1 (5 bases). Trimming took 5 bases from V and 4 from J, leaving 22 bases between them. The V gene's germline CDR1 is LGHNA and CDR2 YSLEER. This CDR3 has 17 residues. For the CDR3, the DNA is TGCGCCAGCAGCAAGGGGTTTGGGGTGGCTCTGGCAGATACGCAGTATTTT. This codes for CASSKGFGVALADTQYF.

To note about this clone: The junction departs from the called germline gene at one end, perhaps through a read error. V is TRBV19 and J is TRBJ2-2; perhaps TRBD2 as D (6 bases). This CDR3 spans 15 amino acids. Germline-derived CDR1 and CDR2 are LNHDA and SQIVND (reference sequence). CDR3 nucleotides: TGTGCCGGTAGTGCGGGGACTGCGGCCACCGGGGAGCTGTTTTTT. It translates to CAGSAGTAATGELFF.

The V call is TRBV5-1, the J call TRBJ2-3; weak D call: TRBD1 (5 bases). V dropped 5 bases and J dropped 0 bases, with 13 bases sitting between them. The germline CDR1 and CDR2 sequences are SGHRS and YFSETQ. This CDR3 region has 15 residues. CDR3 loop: CASRLDSPSTDTQYF. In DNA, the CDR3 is TGCGCCAGCAGACTTGACAGCCCTAGCACAGATACGCAGTATTTT.

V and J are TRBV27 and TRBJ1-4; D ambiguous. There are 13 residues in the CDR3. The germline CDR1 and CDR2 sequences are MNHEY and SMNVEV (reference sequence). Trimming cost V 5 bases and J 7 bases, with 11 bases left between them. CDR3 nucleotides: TGTGCCAGCAGTAATTCCTTCGGTGAAAAACTGTTTTTT. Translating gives CASSNSFGEKLFF.

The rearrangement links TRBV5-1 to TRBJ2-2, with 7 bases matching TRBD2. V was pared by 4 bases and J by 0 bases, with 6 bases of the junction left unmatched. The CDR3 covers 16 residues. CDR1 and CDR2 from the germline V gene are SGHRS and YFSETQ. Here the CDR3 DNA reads TGCGCCAGCAGCCTGGGACTACCTACGAACACCGGGGAGCTGTTTTTT. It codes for CASSLGLPTNTGELFF.